The rows below give T cell receptor beta chains drawn from one sample of a study of beta chain features in type 1 diabetes. Data came from immunoSEQ multiplex PCR; TCRdb stores just in-frame clones and leaves some out. The table includes hundreds of thousands of clones, 15% to 18% detected once. The sample taken for sequencing was naive CD4+ T cells from blood. Source of these receptors: a man aged 18 to 35 in good health. Both conserved end residues are part of each CDR3. The D gene is left open where the match is weak. Size values are once, few and many counts, or a class for expanded clones, and some rows have none.

>TRBV27|TRBJ1-1|-|-
CASSSERQTNTEAFF
TGTGCCAGCAGTTCCGAAAGACAGACGAACACTGAAGCTTTCTTT
>TRBV9|TRBJ2-3|-|-
CASTTTTSTPTQYF
TGTGCCAGCACCACGACTACATCTACGCCTACGCAGTATTTT
>TRBV11-2|TRBJ1-2|few|TRBD1
CASSGHRGRNYGYTF
TGTGCCAGCAGCGGTCACAGGGGGCGTAACTATGGCTACACCTTC
>TRBV5-1|TRBJ2-2|-|-
CASSHPERLLAGELFF
TGCGCCAGCAGCCATCCAGAGAGGCTACTAGCCGGGGAGCTGTTTTTT
>TRBV27|TRBJ2-7|-|TRBD1
CASKPDRGRGQYF
TGTGCCAGCAAGCCCGACAGGGGGCGAGGGCAGTACTTC
>TRBV2|TRBJ2-1|-|-
CASTGTGVEAPTRIAYNEQFF
TGTGCCAGCACCGGTACCGGGGTGGAAGCCCCCACTCGGATAGCCTACAATGAGCAGTTCTTC
>TRBV27|TRBJ1-6|-|TRBD1
CASSLRFQGAWSPLHF
TGTGCCAGCAGCTTAAGGTTTCAGGGGGCATGGTCACCCCTCCACTTT
>TRBV9|TRBJ2-1|-|-
CASSVGGSYNEQFF
TGTGCCAGCAGCGTAGGAGGCTCCTACAATGAGCAGTTCTTC
>TRBV23-1|TRBJ1-6|-|-
CAITTRPGTYLSPLHF
TGCGCCATCACGACCAGACCCGGGACATATTTGTCACCCCTCCACTTT
>TRBV10-3|TRBJ1-2|few|-
CAITGTDNYGYTF
TGTGCCATCACCGGGACCGACAACTATGGCTACACCTTC
>TRBV7-2|TRBJ1-2|-|-
CASTPHYGYTF
TGTGCCAGCACCCCGCACTATGGCTACACCTTC
>TRBV2|TRBJ2-3|few|TRBD2
CASSGGGALTDTQYF
TGTGCCAGCTCTGGCGGGGGGGCCCTCACAGATACGCAGTATTTT
>TRBV19|TRBJ2-7|-|TRBD1
CASSTDRGHEQYF
TGTGCCAGTAGTACCGACAGGGGGCACGAGCAGTACTTC
>TRBV9|TRBJ1-4|few|-
CASSATGKSEKLFF
TGTGCCAGCAGCGCCACCGGGAAATCGGAAAAACTGTTTTTT
>TRBV7-3|TRBJ1-2|few|-
CASSSSGAVVGYTF
TGTGCCAGCAGCTCCTCCGGGGCTGTTGTTGGCTACACCTTC
>TRBV14|TRBJ2-3|few|-
CASSWYRTFSTDTQYF
TGTGCCAGCAGCTGGTATCGGACATTTAGCACAGATACGCAGTATTTT
>TRBV9|TRBJ2-4|few|-
CASSVERTPGNNIQYF
TGTGCCAGCAGCGTAGAGCGGACACCGGGTAACAACATTCAGTACTTC
>TRBV25-1|TRBJ1-5|few|-
CASSDSTVYQPQHF
TGTGCCAGCAGTGATAGTACAGTTTATCAGCCCCAGCATTTT
>TRBV15|TRBJ2-7|-|-
CATRHTGTYEQYF
TGTGCCACCCGTCACACAGGGACCTACGAGCAGTACTTC
>TRBV13|TRBJ1-1|few|-
CASSSRSWGVYTEAFF
TGTGCCAGCAGCTCACGATCCTGGGGAGTCTACACTGAAGCTTTCTTT
>TRBV7-6|TRBJ2-5|-|TRBD1
CASSLVGGLKTQYF
TGTGCCAGCAGCTTAGTAGGGGGCTTAAAGACCCAGTACTTC
>TRBV6-5|TRBJ2-3|-|TRBD1
CASSYEGAAGTDTQYF
TGTGCCAGCAGTTACGAGGGGGCTGCGGGCACAGATACGCAGTATTTT
>TRBV28|TRBJ2-3|-|-
CASSFGGRMYTQYF
TGTGCCAGCAGTTTTGGGGGGAGGATGTATACGCAGTATTTT
>TRBV27|TRBJ2-7|few|-
CASSGWTEQYF
TGTGCCAGCAGTGGTTGGACCGAGCAGTACTTC
>TRBV27|TRBJ1-4|-|-
CASSSGEGRNEKLFF
TGTGCCAGCAGTTCAGGGGAAGGGAGAAATGAAAAACTGTTTTTT
>TRBV18|TRBJ1-2|-|TRBD1
CASSPRDRRYYYGYTF
TGTGCCAGCTCACCAAGGGACAGGCGATACTACTATGGCTACACCTTC
>TRBV7-3|TRBJ1-4|-|-
CASSSAGTVDEKLFF
TGTGCCAGCAGCTCGGCCGGGACGGTGGATGAAAAACTGTTTTTT
>TRBV18|TRBJ1-4|few|-
CASSRSHNEKLFF
TGTGCCAGCTCACGGTCACATAATGAAAAACTGTTTTTT
>TRBV6-5|TRBJ2-7|few|TRBD2
CASTERERNEQYF
TGTGCCAGTACCGAGCGGGAGCGGAACGAGCAGTACTTC
>TRBV7-3|TRBJ2-5|few|TRBD1
CASSSTGGTETQYF
TGTGCCAGCAGCTCGACAGGGGGCACGGAGACCCAGTACTTC
>TRBV19|TRBJ1-1|few|-
CASSIGGRMNTEAFF
TGTGCCAGTAGTATAGGTGGTCGAATGAACACTGAAGCTTTCTTT
>TRBV28|TRBJ2-4|many|-
CASSLLRGAWYF
TGTGCCAGCAGTTTACTTAGAGGGGCATGGTACTTC
>TRBV6-5|TRBJ2-3|-|-
CASSYQRGSTDTQYF
TGTGCCAGCAGTTACCAGCGCGGGAGCACAGATACGCAGTATTTT
>TRBV9|TRBJ1-4|-|-
CASSPSFRLGEKLFF
TGTGCCAGCAGCCCTTCGTTCCGCTTGGGTGAAAAACTGTTTTTT
>TRBV9|TRBJ2-1|-|TRBD1
CASSVALRDRGYNEQFF
TGTGCCAGCAGCGTAGCGCTTCGGGACAGGGGCTACAATGAGCAGTTCTTC
>TRBV7-9|TRBJ2-7|few|TRBD2
CASSLGGSGGYEQYF
TGTGCCAGCAGCTTAGGAGGCAGCGGGGGTTACGAGCAGTACTTC
>TRBV6-5|TRBJ2-1|few|-
CASTDLLGGYNEQFF
TGTGCCAGCACCGACTTACTAGGGGGGTACAATGAGCAGTTCTTC
>TRBV4-1|TRBJ2-5|few|-
CASSQPQETQYF
TGCGCCAGCAGCCAGCCCCAGGAGACCCAGTACTTC
>TRBV7-2|TRBJ2-2|-|-
CASSLLFSPPGELFF
TGTGCCAGCAGCTTACTTTTTAGCCCCCCCGGGGAGCTGTTTTTT
>TRBV5-1|TRBJ2-1|few|-
CASSKGDYNEQFF
TGCGCCAGCAGCAAAGGAGACTACAATGAGCAGTTCTTC
>TRBV5-4|TRBJ1-2|few|-
CASSSLLLSNLSNYGYTF
TGTGCCAGCAGCTCGCTTCTGTTATCGAACCTTTCTAACTATGGCTACACCTTC
>TRBV4-3|TRBJ2-7|-|-
CASSQAWLANWYEQYF
TGCGCCAGCAGCCAAGCGTGGCTAGCGAATTGGTACGAGCAGTACTTC
>TRBV15|TRBJ1-1|few|-
CATSRESPNTEAFF
TGTGCCACCAGCAGAGAAAGTCCGAACACTGAAGCTTTCTTT
>TRBV7-9|TRBJ2-1|many|-
CASSLAGSGVEQFF
TGTGCCAGCAGCTTAGCGGGATCCGGGGTTGAGCAGTTCTTC
>TRBV5-1|TRBJ1-1|few|TRBD1
CASSSTGTVNTEAFF
TGCGCCAGCAGCAGTACCGGGACAGTGAACACTGAAGCTTTCTTT
>TRBV18|TRBJ2-5|-|-
CASSPPGGETQYF
TGTGCCAGCTCACCACCGGGTGGTGAGACCCAGTACTTC
>TRBV4-1|TRBJ2-5|few|TRBD1
CASSQPGQGLKTQYF
TGCGCCAGCAGCCAACCCGGACAGGGGTTGAAGACCCAGTACTTC
>TRBV28|TRBJ2-7|-|TRBD1
CASSPPGQGGYEQYF
TGTGCCAGCAGTCCCCCGGGACAGGGGGGCTACGAGCAGTACTTC
>TRBV5-6|TRBJ1-3|-|TRBD1
CASSLDRGTLSGNTIYF
TGTGCCAGCAGCTTGGACAGGGGGACCCTCTCTGGAAACACCATATATTTT
>TRBV12-5|TRBJ2-1|few|TRBD2
CASGLRLISGPGGLEQFF
TGTGCTAGTGGTTTGCGCCTCATTTCGGGCCCGGGGGGACTAGAGCAGTTCTTC
>TRBV7-7|TRBJ2-7|-|-
CASSLEARVGEQYF
TGTGCCAGCAGCTTAGAGGCCAGGGTGGGAGAGCAGTACTTC
>TRBV11-2|TRBJ2-1|-|TRBD2
CASSAPGLGIYNEQFF
TGTGCCAGCAGCGCGCCGGGACTAGGGATATACAATGAGCAGTTCTTC
>TRBV4-2|TRBJ2-7|-|TRBD2
CASSQETSGRSYEQYF
TGTGCCAGCAGCCAAGAGACTAGCGGGAGGAGCTACGAGCAGTACTTC